The 11 T cell receptor beta chains presented below share a single source sample, sequenced in a study of glioma-infiltrating T cells after dendritic cell vaccination. The table came from immunoSEQ multiplex PCR; TCRdb's copy has only in-frame clones and leaves some out. Of 75,000 to 100,000 clones listed, roughly 83% are singletons. The sequences come from blood, collected before dendritic cell vaccination. The receptor set was obtained from a human donor with glioblastoma.

The CDR3 protein is CSPFRADTQYF. Written as DNA, the CDR3 is TGCAGTCCCTTCCGGGCAGATACGCAGTATTTT. The rearrangement joins TRBV20-1 to TRBJ2-3; unclear D gene. Trimming shortened V by 8 bases and J by 4 bases, and 10 bases separated the two germline ends. CDR3 size: 11 residues. Germline V CDR1 and CDR2: DFQATT, SNEGSKA (reference sequence).

Written as DNA, the CDR3 is TGCGCCAGCAGCGGTAACAGGGGGGGGTCTTACGAGCAGTACTTC. It encodes CASSGNRGGSYEQYF. V is TRBV5-1 and J is TRBJ2-5; tentatively, D is TRBD1 (8 bases). With the DNA end fitting TRBJ2-7 better, the J assignment may be wrong. The germline gives CDR1 SGHRS, CDR2 YFSETQ. This CDR3 has 15 amino acids.

V and J are TRBV7-3 and TRBJ1-2; D is possibly TRBD1 (6 bases). Germline lookup yields CDR1 SGHTA and CDR2 FQGTGA. Trimming left V 2 bases short and J 0 bases short, with 10 bases between. The CDR3 covers 15 residues. The CDR3 region is CASSLGGRANYGYTF. CDR3 coding DNA: TGTGCCAGCAGCTTAGGGGGCAGGGCTAACTATGGCTACACCTTC.

The genes are TRBV5-6 and TRBJ2-3, with D possibly matching TRBD1 (5 bases). The CDR3 has 13 residues. The ends were cut back, 5 bases at V and 1 base at J, with 8 bases in the middle. CDR1 is SGHDT and CDR2 is YYEEEE in the germline V gene. DNA of the CDR3: TGTGCCAGCAGAGGGGTTGGCACAGATACGCAGTATTTT. Translated, it gives CASRGVGTDTQYF.

The chain links TRBV2 to TRBJ2-1, with 9 bases that match TRBD1. Losses at the gene ends were 5 bases for V and 7 bases for J; bases not matched to a gene: 9. Germline V gene data show CDR1 as SNHLY and CDR2 as FYNNEI. CDR3 length: 15 residues. The CDR3 sequence: CASSPTGGAGNEQFF. DNA for the CDR3: TGTGCCAGCAGTCCCACAGGGGGCGCGGGGAATGAGCAGTTCTTC.

The chain joins TRBV6-5 to TRBJ1-2; 8 positions match TRBD1. The CDR3 runs 13 residues. Germline CDR1 is MNHEY and CDR2 is SVGAGI. The V and J ends lost 7 bases and 5 bases, in that order; junction bases with no gene match: 6. CDR3 protein: CASTRTGTYGYTF. The DNA for the CDR3 is TGTGCCAGCACCCGGACAGGGACTTATGGCTACACCTTC.

V usage is TRBV27 and J usage is TRBJ1-2; D perhaps matches TRBD1 (5 bases). The CDR3 length is 15 residues. V gave up 8 bases and J gave up 8 bases, with 24 bases separating them. Germline CDR1 is MNHEY and CDR2 is SMNVEV (reference sequence). CDR3 coding DNA: TGTGCCAGCGGGCTCCGAGCAGGGATTATGGGGGGCTACACCTTC. It codes for CASGLRAGIMGGYTF.

V gene TRBV5-1 combines with J gene TRBJ1-1; a weak D match, TRBD1 (5 bases). The CDR3 contains 16 residues. Germline-derived CDR1 and CDR2 are SGHRS and YFSETQ. Between the trimmed V and J ends, which lost 1 base and 1 base, there was a span of 14 bases. The CDR3 sequence: CASSLHGGTANTEAFF. The CDR3 DNA sequence: TGCGCCAGCAGCTTGCACGGAGGGACGGCGAACACTGAAGCTTTCTTT.

This clone came up a few times. This chain links TRBV27 with TRBJ2-7; D unclear. V lost 1 base and J lost 4, with 11 bases in between. The germline gives CDR1 MNHEY, CDR2 SMNVEV (reference sequence). The CDR3 totals 14 residues. The CDR3, as DNA: TGTGCCAGCAGTTTATACAGAAACTTTTACGAGCAGTACTTC. As protein: CASSLYRNFYEQYF.

The genes are TRBV5-1 and TRBJ2-7, with TRBD2 matching 9 bases. This CDR3 spans 17 amino acids. Germline V CDR1 and CDR2: SGHRS, YFSETQ. V was clipped by 2 bases and J by 0 bases; unmatched bases: 9. The CDR3 coding sequence is TGCGCCAGCAGCTTTTCAAGCGGGAGGACCTCCTCCTACGAGCAGTACTTC. It is translated as CASSFSSGRTSSYEQYF.

This sequence joins TRBV2 and TRBJ2-3, with 11 bases aligning to TRBD1. J gave up 5 bases and V 9 bases, and 4 bases lay outside the gene matches. CDR1 SNHLY and CDR2 FYNNEI come from the germline V gene. This CDR3 comprises 13 residues. The DNA for the CDR3 is TGTGCCAGTACCGGGACAGGGGGAGATACGCAGTATTTT. It translates to CASTGTGGDTQYF.